Sequencing of this T cell receptor (beta chain) was carried out in a study of T cell changes during pregnancy in multiple sclerosis. The assay was immunoSEQ multiplex PCR, and TCRdb's table has in-frame clones only and misses some. The sample has approximately 41,000 clones, around 93% seen once. The V end was cut by 0 bases, the J end by 6 bases, with 10 bases between. CDR3 length equals 14 residues. Germline CDR1 reads LNHNV; CDR2 reads YYDKDF (reference sequence). Here the sequenced sample was CD4+ T cells from peripheral blood mononuclear cells, taken in the second trimester of pregnancy. The chain couples TRBV15 to TRBJ2-3, with a weak D call TRBD2 (5 bases). The TCR comes from a female donor with multiple sclerosis, enrolled in a pregnancy study. The chain's CDR3 is CATSRDGESDTQYF. Written as DNA, the CDR3 is TGTGCCACCAGCAGAGATGGGGAGTCTGATACGCAGTATTTT. Full variable domain (outside the CDR3, taken from reference TRBV15 and TRBJ2-3): DAMVIQNPRYQVTQFGKPVTLSCSQTLNHNVMYWYQQKSSQAPKLLFHYYDKDFNNEADTPDNFQSRRPNTSFCFLDIRSPGLGDTAMYLCATSRDGESDTQYFGPGTRLTVL.